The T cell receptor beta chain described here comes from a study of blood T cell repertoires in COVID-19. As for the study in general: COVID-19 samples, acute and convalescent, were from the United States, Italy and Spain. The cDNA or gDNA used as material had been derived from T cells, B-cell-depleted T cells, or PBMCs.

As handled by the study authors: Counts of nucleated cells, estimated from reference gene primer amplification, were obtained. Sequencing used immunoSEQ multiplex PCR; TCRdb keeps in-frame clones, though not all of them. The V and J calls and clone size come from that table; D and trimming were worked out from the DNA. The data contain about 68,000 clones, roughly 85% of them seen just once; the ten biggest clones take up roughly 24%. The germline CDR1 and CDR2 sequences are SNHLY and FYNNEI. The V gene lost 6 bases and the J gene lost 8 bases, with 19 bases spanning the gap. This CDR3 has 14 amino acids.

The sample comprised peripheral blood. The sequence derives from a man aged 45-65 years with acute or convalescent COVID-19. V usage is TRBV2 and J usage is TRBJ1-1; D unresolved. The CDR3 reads CASRTGLDGSEAFF. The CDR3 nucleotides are TGTGCCAGCAGAACGGGCTTAGATGGGAGCGAAGCTTTCTTT.